The present T cell receptor (beta chain) was sequenced within a study of siplizumab effects on memory and regulatory T cells. Per sample, the assay covered about 10^5 TCR templates. The protocol was immunoSEQ multiplex PCR, while the TCRdb copy is restricted to in-frame clones and leaves out a portion. Here the sample spans approximately 120,000 clones, roughly nine tenths being singletons. This CDR3 contains 15 residues. J was trimmed by 2 bases and V by 1 base; bases with no gene match: 2. CDR1 is MGHRA and CDR2 is YSYEKL in the germline V gene. This TCR derives from a human donor in good health. V gene TRBV4-1 combines with J gene TRBJ2-3; 8 bases match TRBD2. The sequenced sample consisted of Tregs sorted from blood. The CDR3 region has the DNA TGCGCCAGCAGCCAAGGACTAGCGTCCACAGATACGCAGTATTTT. Protein product: CASSQGLASTDTQYF.